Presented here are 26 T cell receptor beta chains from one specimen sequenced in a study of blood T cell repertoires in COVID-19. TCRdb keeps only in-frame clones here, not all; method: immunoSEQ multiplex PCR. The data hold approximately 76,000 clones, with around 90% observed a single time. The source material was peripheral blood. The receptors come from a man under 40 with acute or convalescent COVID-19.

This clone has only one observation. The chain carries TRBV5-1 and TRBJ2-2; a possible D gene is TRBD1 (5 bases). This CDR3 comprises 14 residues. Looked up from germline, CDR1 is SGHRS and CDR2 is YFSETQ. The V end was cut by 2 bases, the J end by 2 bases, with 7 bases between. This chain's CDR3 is CASSLQANTGELFF. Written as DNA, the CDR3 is TGCGCCAGCAGCTTACAGGCTAACACCGGGGAGCTGTTTTTT.

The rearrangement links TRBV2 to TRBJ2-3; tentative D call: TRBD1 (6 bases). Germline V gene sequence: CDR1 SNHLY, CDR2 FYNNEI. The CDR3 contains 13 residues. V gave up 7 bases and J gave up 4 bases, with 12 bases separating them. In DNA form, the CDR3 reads TGTGCCAGCACTCCTTGGGGGCCAGATACGCAGTATTTT. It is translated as CASTPWGPDTQYF.

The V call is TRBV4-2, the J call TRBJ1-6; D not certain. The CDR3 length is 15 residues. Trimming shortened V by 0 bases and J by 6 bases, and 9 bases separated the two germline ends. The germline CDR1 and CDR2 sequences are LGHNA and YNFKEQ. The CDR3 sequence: CASSQDSQFNSPLHF. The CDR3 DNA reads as TGTGCCAGCAGCCAAGATTCACAGTTTAATTCACCCCTCCACTTT.

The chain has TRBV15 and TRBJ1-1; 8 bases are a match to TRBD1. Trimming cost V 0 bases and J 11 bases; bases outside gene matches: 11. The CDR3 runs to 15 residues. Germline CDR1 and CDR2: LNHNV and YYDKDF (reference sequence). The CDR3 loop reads CATSRDLGQGGAAFF. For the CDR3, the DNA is TGTGCCACCAGCAGAGATCTTGGACAGGGCGGTGCGGCTTTCTTT.

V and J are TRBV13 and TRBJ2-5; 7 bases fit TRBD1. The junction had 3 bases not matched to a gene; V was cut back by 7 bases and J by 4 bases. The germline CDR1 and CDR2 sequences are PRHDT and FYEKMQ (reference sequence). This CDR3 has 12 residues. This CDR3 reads CASTRQGETQYF. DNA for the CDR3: TGTGCCAGCACCCGACAGGGAGAGACCCAGTACTTC.

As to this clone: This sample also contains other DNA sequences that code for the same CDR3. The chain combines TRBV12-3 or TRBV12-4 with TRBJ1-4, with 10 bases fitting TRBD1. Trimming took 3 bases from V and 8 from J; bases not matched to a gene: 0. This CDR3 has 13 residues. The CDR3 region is CASSLGQGEKLFF. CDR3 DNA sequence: TGTGCCAGCAGTTTGGGACAGGGGGAAAAACTGTTTTTT.

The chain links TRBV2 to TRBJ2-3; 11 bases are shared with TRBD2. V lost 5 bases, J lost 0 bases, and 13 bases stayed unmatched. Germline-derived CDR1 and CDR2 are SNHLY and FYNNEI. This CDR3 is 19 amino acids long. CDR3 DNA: TGTGCCAGCAGTCCGGGACGTTTGAGGACTAGCGGGAGCACAGATACGCAGTATTTT. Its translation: CASSPGRLRTSGSTDTQYF.

The CDR3 coding sequence is TGTGCCAGCAGTTTAGCGGGAGGGCCCACAGATACGCAGTATTTT. Protein sequence: CASSLAGGPTDTQYF. V and J are TRBV27 and TRBJ2-3, with 9 bases that match TRBD2. V lost 2 bases, J lost 2 bases, and 2 bases stayed unmatched. The CDR3 contains 15 residues. In germline, CDR1 is MNHEY, CDR2 SMNVEV (reference sequence).

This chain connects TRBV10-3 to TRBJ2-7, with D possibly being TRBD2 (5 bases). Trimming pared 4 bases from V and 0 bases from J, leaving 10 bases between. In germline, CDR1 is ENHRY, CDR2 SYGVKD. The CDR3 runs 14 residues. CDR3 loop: CAISAAGLSYEQYF. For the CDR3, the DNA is TGTGCCATCAGTGCGGCAGGACTCTCCTACGAGCAGTACTTC.

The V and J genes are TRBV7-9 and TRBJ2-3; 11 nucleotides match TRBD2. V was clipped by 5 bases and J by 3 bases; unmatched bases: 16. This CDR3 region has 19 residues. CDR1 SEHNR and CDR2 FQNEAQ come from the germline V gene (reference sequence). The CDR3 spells CASSLWKGTSGMRTDTQYF. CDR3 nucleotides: TGTGCCAGCAGCCTATGGAAGGGGACTAGCGGAATGCGGACAGATACGCAGTATTTT.

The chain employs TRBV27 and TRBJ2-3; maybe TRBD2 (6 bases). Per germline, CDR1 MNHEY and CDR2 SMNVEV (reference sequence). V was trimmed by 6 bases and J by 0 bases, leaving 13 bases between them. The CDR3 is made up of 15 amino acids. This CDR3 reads CASRGPGTSTDTQYF. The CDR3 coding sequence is TGTGCCAGCAGGGGTCCCGGGACTAGCACAGATACGCAGTATTTT.

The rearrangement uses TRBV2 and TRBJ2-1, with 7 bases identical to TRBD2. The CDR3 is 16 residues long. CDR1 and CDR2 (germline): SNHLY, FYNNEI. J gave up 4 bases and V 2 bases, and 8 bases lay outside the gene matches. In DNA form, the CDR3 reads TGTGCCAGCAGTGAAATGCTAGCGGCGAATTACAATGAGCAGTTCTTC. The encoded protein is CASSEMLAANYNEQFF. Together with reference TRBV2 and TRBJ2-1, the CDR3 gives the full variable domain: EPEVTQTPSHQVTQMGQEVILRCVPISNHLYFYWYRQILGQKVEFLVSFYNNEISEKSEIFDDQFSVERPDGSNFTLKIRSTKLEDSAMYFCASSEMLAANYNEQFFGPGTRLTVL.

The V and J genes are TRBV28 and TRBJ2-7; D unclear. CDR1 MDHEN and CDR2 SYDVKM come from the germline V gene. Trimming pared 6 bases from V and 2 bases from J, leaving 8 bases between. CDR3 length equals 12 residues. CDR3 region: CASRRRAYEQYF. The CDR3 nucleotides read TGTGCCAGCAGGCGTCGGGCCTACGAGCAGTACTTC.

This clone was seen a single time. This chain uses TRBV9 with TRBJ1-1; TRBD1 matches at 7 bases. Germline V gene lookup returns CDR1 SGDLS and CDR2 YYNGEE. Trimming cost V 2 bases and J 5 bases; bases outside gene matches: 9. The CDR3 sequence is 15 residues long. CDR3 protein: CASSVYRGLRTEAFF. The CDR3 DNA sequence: TGTGCCAGCAGCGTTTACAGGGGTTTGAGGACTGAAGCTTTCTTT.

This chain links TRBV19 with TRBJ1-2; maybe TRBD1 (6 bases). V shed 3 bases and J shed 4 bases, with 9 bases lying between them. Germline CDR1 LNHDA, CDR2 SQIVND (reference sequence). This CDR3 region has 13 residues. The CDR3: CASSMRTAYGYTF. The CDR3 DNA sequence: TGTGCCAGTAGTATGAGGACAGCCTATGGCTACACCTTC.

CDR3 protein: CASSKQGARGANEKLFF. The CDR3 DNA reads TGCGCCAGCAGCAAACAGGGGGCCCGCGGGGCTAATGAAAAACTGTTTTTT. The chain links TRBV5-1 to TRBJ1-4; 9 nucleotides align to TRBD1. V dropped 4 bases and J dropped 3; count of bases not matched to a gene: 10. CDR3 length: 17 amino acids. Germline CDR1 reads SGHRS; CDR2 reads YFSETQ.

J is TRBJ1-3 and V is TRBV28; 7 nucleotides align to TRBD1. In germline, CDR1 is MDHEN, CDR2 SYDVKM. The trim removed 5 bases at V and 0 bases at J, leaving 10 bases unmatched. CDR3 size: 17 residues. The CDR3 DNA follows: TGTGCCAGCAGTGGAGGGGGCACCTTGAGCTCTGGAAACACCATATATTTT. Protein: CASSGGGTLSSGNTIYF.

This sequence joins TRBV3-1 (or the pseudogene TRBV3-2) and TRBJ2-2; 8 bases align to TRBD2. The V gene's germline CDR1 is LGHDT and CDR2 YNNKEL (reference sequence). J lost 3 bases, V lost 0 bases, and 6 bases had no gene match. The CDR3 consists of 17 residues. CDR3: CASSQDTGTSHTGELFF. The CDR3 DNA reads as TGTGCCAGCAGCCAAGATACAGGGACTAGTCACACCGGGGAGCTGTTTTTT.

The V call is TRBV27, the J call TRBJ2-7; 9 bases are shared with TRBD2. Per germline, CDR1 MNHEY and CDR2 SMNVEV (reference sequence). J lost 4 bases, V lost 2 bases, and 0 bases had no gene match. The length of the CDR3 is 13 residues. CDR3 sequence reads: CASSLTSGYEQYF. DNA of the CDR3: TGTGCCAGCAGTTTAACTAGCGGGTACGAGCAGTACTTC.

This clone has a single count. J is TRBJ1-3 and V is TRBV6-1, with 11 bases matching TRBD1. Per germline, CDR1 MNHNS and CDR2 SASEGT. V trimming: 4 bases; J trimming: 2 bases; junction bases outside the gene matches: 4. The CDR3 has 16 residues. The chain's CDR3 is CASSVGQGVAGNTIYF. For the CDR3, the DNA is TGTGCCAGCAGTGTGGGACAGGGGGTCGCTGGAAACACCATATATTTT.

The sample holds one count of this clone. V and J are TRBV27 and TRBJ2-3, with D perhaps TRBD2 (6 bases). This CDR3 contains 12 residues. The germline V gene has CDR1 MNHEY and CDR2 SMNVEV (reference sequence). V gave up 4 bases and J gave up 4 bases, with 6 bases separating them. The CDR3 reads CASSWGADTQYF. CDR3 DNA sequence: TGTGCCAGCAGTTGGGGGGCAGATACGCAGTATTTT.

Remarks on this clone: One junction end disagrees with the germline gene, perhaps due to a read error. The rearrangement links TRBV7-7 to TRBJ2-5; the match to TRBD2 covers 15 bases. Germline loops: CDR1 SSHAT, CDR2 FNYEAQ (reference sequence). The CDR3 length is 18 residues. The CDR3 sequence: CASSPSGPGTSGRETQYF. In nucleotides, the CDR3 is TGTGCTAGCAGCCCTTCGGGACCCGGGACTAGCGGGAGGGAGACCCAGTACTTC.

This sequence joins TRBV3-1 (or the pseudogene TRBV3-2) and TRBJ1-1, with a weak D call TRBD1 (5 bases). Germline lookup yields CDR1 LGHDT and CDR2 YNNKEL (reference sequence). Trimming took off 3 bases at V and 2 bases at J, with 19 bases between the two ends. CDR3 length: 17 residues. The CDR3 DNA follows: TGTGCCAGCAGCCACGGTTGGGGGAGGTTCTTTAACACTGAAGCTTTCTTT. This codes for CASSHGWGRFFNTEAFF.

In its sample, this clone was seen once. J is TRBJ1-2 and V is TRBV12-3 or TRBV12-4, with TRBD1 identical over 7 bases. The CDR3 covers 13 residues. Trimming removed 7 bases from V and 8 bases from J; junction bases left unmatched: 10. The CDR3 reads CASTLQQGKGYTF. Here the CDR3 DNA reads TGTGCCAGCACCTTACAACAGGGGAAAGGCTACACCTTC.

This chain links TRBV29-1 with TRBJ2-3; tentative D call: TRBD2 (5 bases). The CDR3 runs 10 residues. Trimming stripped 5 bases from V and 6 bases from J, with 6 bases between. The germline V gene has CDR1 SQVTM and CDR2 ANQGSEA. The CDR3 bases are TGCAGCGTTTTAGCGGATACGCAGTATTTT. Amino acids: CSVLADTQYF.

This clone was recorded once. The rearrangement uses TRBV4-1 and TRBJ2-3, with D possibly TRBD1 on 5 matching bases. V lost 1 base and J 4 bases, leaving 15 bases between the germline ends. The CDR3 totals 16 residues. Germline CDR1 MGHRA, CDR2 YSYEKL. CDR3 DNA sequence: TGCGCCAGCAGCCAAGGAGTCAACATAGGGGCAGATACGCAGTATTTT. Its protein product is CASSQGVNIGADTQYF.